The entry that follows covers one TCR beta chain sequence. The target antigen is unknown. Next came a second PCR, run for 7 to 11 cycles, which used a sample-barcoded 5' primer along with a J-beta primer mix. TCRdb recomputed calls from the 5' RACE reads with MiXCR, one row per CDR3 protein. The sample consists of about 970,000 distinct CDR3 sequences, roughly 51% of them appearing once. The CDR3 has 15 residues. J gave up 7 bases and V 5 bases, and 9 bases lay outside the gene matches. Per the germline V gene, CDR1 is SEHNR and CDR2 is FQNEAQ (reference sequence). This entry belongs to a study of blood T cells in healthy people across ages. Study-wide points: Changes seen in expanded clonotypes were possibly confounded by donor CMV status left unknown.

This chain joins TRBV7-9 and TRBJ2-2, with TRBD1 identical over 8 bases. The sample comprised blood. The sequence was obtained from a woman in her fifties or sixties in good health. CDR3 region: CASSQGDRFGGELFF. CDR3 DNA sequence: TGTGCCAGCAGCCAGGGGGACAGGTTTGGCGGGGAGCTGTTTTTT.